This TCR beta chain originates from a study of T cell changes during pregnancy in multiple sclerosis. Only in-frame clones appear in the TCRdb table, and some are missing; sequencing was by immunoSEQ multiplex PCR. The data contain approximately 27,000 clones, 85% to 90% of them singletons. The germline CDR1 and CDR2 sequences are SGHRS and YFSETQ. The CDR3 is made up of 19 amino acids. V trimming: 0 bases; J trimming: 2 bases; junction bases outside the gene matches: 15. This sequence joins TRBV5-1 and TRBJ2-3; 7 bases line up with TRBD1. Sequencing used CD8+ T cells from peripheral blood mononuclear cells, obtained before pregnancy. The sequence derives from a female donor with multiple sclerosis, enrolled in a pregnancy study. CDR3 nucleotide sequence: TGCGCCAGCAGCTTGGGGGGATCCTTGACAGGGCCCAACACAGATACGCAGTATTTT. Translation: CASSLGGSLTGPNTDTQYF.